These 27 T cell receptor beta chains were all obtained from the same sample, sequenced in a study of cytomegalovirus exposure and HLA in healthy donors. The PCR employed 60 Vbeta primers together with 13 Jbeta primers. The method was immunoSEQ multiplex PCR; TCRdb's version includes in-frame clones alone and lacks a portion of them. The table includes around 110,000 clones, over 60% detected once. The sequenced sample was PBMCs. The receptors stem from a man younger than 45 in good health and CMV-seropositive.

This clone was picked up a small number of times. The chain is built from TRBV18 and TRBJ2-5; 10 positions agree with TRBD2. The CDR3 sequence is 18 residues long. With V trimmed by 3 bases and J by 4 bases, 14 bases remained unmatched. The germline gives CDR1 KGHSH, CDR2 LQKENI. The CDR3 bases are TGTGCCAGCTCACCCCTGGGAAGCGGGGGGGCCTTTGGAGAGACCCAGTACTTC. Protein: CASSPLGSGGAFGETQYF. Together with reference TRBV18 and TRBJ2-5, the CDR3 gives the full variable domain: NAGVMQNPRHLVRRRGQEARLRCSPMKGHSHVYWYRQLPEEGLKFMVYLQKENIIDESGMPKERFSAEFPKEGPSILRIQQVVRGDSAAYFCASSPLGSGGAFGETQYFGPGTRLLVL.

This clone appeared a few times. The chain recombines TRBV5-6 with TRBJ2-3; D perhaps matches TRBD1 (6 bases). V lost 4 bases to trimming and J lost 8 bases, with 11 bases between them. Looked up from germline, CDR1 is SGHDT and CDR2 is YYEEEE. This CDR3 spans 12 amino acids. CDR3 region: CASSPGVRTQYF. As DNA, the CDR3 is TGTGCCAGCAGCCCAGGGGTCCGTACGCAGTATTTT.

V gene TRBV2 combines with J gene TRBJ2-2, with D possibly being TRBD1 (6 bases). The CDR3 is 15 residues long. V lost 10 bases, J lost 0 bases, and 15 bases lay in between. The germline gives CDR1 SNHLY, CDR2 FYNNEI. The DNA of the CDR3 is TGTGCCACCCTAAGGACAGACACGAACACCGGGGAGCTGTTTTTT. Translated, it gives CATLRTDTNTGELFF.

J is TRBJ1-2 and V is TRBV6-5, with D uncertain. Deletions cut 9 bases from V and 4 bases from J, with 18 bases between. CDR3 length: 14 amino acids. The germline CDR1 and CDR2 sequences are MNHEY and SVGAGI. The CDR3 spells CASRRVSPIYGYTF. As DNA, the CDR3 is TGTGCCAGTCGTAGAGTGTCACCTATCTATGGCTACACCTTC.

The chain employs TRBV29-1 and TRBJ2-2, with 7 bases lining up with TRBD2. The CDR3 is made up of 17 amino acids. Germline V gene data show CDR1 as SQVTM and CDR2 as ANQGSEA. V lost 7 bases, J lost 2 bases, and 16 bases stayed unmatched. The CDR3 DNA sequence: TGCAGCGCGTACGTAGCAGTCAGCGGGGTTAACACCGGGGAGCTGTTTTTT. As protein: CSAYVAVSGVNTGELFF.

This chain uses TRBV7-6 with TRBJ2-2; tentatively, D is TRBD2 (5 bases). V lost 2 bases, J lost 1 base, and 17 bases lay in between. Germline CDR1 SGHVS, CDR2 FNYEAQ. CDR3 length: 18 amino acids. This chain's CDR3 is CASSLSFYEGENTGELFF. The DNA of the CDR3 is TGTGCCAGCAGCTTATCTTTTTACGAGGGCGAGAACACCGGGGAGCTGTTTTTT. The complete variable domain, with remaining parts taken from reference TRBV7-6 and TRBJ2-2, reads GAGVSQSPRYKVTKRGQDVALRCDPISGHVSLYWYRQALGQGPEFLTYFNYEAQQDKSGLPNDRFSAERPEGSISTLTIQRTEQRDSAMYRCASSLSFYEGENTGELFFGEGSRLTVL.

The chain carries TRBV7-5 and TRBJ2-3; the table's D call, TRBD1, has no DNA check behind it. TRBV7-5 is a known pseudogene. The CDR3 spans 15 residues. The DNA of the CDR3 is TGTGCCAGAAGCTCCCACAGGGGGTGTCCAGATACGCAGTATTTT. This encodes CARSSHRGCPDTQYF.

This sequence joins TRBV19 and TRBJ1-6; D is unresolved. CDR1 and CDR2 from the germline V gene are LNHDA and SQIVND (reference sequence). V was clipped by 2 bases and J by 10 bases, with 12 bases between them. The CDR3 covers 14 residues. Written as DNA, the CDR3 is TGTGCCAGTAGTATAAGAGCCACGGGATCACCCCTCCACTTT. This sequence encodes CASSIRATGSPLHF.

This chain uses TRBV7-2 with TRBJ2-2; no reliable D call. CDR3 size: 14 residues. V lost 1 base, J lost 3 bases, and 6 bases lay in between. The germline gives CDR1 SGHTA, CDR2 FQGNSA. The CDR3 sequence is CASSLGGYTGELFF. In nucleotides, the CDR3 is TGTGCCAGCAGCTTAGGCGGATACACCGGGGAGCTGTTTTTT.

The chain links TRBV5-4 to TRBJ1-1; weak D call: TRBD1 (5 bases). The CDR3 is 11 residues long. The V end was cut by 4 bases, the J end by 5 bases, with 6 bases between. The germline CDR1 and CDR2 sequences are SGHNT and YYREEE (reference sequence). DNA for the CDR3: TGTGCCAGCAGCAGGGGAACTGAAGCTTTCTTT. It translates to CASSRGTEAFF.

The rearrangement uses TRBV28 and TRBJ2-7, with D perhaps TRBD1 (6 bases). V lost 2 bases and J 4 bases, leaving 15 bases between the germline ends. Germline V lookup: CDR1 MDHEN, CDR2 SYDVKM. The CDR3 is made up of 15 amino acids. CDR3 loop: CASSLGVGRGYEQYF. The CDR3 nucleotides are TGTGCCAGCAGTTTAGGTGTGGGCAGGGGTTACGAGCAGTACTTC.

In DNA form, the CDR3 reads TGTGCCAGCAGTGACTCGACAGCGAACACCGGGGAGCTGTTTTTT. Its protein is CASSDSTANTGELFF. The V call is TRBV6-4, the J call TRBJ2-2; D possibly corresponds to TRBD1 (5 bases). CDR1 MRHNA and CDR2 SNTAGT come from the germline V gene. The CDR3 sequence is 15 residues long. The V end lost 0 bases, the J end lost 0 bases, and 5 bases lay between the germline ends.

This chain's CDR3 is CASSFYREAFF. CDR3 bases: TGTGCCAGCAGCTTCTACAGAGAAGCTTTCTTT. This chain joins TRBV7-9 and TRBJ1-1, with unresolved D. V lost 3 bases and J 8 bases, leaving 7 bases between the germline ends. The CDR3 is made up of 11 amino acids. CDR1 is SEHNR and CDR2 is FQNEAQ in the germline V gene (reference sequence).

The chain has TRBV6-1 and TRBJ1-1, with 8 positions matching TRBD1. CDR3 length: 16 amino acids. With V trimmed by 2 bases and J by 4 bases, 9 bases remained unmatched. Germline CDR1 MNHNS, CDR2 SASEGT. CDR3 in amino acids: CASSESSQGASTEAFF. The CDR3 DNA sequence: TGTGCCAGCAGTGAATCTTCGCAGGGGGCTAGCACTGAAGCTTTCTTT.

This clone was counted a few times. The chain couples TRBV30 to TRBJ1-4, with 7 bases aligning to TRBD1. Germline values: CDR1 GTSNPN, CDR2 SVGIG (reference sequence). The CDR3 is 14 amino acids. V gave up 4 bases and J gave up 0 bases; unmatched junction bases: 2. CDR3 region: CAWNQGATNEKLFF. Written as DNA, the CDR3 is TGTGCCTGGAATCAGGGGGCAACTAATGAAAAACTGTTTTTT.

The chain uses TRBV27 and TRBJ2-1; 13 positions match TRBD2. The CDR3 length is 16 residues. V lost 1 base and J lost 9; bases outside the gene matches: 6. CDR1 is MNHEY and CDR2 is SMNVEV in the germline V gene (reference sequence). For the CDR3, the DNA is TGTGCCAGCAGTTTATTACTAGCGGGAGGGCCAGGTGAGCAGTTCTTC. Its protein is CASSLLLAGGPGEQFF.

CDR3 nucleotides: TGTGCCAGCAGCTTAAGAGCGGAAGAGACCCAGTACTTC. Translating it yields CASSLRAEETQYF. The J gene is TRBJ2-5, the V gene TRBV7-9, with D possibly TRBD2 on 5 matching bases. The CDR3 has 13 residues. In germline, CDR1 is SEHNR, CDR2 FQNEAQ (reference sequence). V lost 2 bases and J 3 bases, leaving 7 bases between the germline ends.

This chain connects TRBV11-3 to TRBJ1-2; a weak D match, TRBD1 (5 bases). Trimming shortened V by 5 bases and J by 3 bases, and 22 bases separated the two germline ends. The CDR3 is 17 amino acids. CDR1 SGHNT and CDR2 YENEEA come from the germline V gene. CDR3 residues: CASSPGPETGGDYGYTF. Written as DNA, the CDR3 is TGTGCCAGCAGCCCAGGGCCCGAGACGGGAGGTGACTATGGCTACACCTTC.

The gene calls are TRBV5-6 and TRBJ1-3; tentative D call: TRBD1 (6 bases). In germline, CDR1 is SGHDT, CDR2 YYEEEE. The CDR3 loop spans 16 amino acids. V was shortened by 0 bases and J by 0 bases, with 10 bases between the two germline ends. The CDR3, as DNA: TGTGCCAGCAGCTTGGGGGGGCCCCACTCTGGAAACACCATATATTTT. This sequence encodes CASSLGGPHSGNTIYF.

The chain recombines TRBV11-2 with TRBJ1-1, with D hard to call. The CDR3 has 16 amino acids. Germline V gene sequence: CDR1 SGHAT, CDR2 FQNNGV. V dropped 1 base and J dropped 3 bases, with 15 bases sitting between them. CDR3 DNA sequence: TGTGCCAGCAGCTTAGGGCCCAACGGGTGGGACACTGAAGCTTTCTTT. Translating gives CASSLGPNGWDTEAFF. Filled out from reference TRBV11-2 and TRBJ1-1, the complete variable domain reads EAGVAQSPRYKIIEKRQSVAFWCNPISGHATLYWYQQILGQGPKLLIQFQNNGVVDDSQLPKDRFSAERLKGVDSTLKIQPAKLEDSAVYLCASSLGPNGWDTEAFFGQGTRLTVV.

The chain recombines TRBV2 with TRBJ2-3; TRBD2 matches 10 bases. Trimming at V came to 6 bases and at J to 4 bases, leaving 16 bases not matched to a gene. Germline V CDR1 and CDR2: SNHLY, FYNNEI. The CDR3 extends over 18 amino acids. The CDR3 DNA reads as TGTGCCAGCAGGACCCTCCTAGCGGGGGTAGTTGGGGCAGATACGCAGTATTTT. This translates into CASRTLLAGVVGADTQYF.

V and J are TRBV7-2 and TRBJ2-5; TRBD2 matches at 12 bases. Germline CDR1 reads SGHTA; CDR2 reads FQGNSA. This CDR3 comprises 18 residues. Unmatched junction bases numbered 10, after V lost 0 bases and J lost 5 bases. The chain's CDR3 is CASSLASRLAGELETQYF. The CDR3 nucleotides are TGTGCCAGCAGCTTAGCTTCGAGACTAGCGGGAGAATTGGAGACCCAGTACTTC.

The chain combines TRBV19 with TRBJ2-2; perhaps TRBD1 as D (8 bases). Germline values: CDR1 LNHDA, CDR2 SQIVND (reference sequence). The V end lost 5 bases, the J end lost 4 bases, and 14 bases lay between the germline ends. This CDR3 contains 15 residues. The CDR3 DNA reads TGTGCCAGTAGTGTGGACAGGGAGGGCACCGGGGAGCTGTTTTTT. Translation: CASSVDREGTGELFF.

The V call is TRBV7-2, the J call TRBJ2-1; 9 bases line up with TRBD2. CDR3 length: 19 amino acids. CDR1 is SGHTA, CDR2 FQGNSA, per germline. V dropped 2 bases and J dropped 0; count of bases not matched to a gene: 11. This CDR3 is CASSLSGTSPPSSYNEQFF. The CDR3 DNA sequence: TGTGCCAGCAGCTTATCTGGGACTAGCCCACCAAGCTCCTACAATGAGCAGTTCTTC. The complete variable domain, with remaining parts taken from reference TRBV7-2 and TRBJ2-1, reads GAGVSQSPSNKVTEKGKDVELRCDPISGHTALYWYRQSLGQGLEFLIYFQGNSAPDKSGLPSDRFSAERTGGSVSTLTIQRTQQEDSAVYLCASSLSGTSPPSSYNEQFFGPGTRLTVL.

DNA for the CDR3: TGTGCCAGCAGTTTCTCTAGCGGGAGCCACAATGAGCAGTTCTTC. Residues: CASSFSSGSHNEQFF. The rearrangement joins TRBV27 to TRBJ2-1; 10 positions agree with TRBD2. The CDR3 extends over 15 amino acids. CDR1 is MNHEY, CDR2 SMNVEV, per germline (reference sequence). V was clipped by 3 bases and J by 5 bases; unmatched bases: 4.

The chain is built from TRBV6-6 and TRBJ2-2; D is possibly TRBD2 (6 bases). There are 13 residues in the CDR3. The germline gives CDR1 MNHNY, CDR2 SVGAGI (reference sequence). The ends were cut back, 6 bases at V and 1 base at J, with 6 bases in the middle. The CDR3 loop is CASRRGNTGELFF. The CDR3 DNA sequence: TGTGCCAGCAGGCGGGGGAACACCGGGGAGCTGTTTTTT.

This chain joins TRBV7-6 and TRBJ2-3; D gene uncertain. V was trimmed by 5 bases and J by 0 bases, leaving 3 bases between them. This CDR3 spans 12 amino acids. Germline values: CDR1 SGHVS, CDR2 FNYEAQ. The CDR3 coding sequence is TGTGCCAGCAGCCTAAGCACAGATACGCAGTATTTT. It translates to CASSLSTDTQYF.